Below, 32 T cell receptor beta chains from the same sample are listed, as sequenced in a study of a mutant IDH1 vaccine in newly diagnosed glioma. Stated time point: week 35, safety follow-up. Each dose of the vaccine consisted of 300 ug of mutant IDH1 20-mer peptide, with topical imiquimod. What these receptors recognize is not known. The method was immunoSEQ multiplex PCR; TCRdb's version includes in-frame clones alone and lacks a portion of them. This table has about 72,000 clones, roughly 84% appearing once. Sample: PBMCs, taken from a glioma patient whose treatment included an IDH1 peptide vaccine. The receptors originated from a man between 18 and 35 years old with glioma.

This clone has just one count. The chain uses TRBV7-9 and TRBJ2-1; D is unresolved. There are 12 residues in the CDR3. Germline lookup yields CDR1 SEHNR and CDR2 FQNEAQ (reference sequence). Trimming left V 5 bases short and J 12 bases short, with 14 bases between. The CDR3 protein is CASSPLNPGQFF. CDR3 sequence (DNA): TGTGCCAGCAGCCCGTTAAACCCCGGGCAGTTCTTC.

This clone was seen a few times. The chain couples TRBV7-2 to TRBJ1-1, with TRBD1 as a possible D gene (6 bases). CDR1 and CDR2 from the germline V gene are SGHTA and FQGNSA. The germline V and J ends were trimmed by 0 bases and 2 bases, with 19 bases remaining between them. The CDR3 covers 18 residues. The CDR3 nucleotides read TGTGCCAGCAGCTTAGCCCCGCGTTGGGGGGGCCTTAACACTGAAGCTTTCTTT. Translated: CASSLAPRWGGLNTEAFF.

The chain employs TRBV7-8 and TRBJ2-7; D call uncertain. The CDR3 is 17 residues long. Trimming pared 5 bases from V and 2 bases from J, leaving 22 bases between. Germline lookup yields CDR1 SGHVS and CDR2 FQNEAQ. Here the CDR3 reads CASSPAPPARSTYEQYF. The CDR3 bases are TGTGCCAGCAGCCCCGCCCCCCCAGCCCGATCGACCTACGAGCAGTACTTC.

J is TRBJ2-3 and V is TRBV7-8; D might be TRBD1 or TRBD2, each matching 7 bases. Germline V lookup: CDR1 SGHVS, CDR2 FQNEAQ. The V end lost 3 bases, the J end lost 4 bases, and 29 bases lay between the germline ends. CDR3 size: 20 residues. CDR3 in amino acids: CASSFPIVASGPQGADTQYF. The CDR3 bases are TGTGCCAGCAGCTTTCCCATAGTGGCTAGCGGCCCCCAGGGGGCAGATACGCAGTATTTT.

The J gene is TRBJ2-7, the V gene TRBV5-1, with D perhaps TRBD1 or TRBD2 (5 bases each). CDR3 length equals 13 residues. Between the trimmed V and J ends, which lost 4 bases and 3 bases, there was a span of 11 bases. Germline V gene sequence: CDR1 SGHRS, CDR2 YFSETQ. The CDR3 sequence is CASSVGPNYEQYF. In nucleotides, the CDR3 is TGCGCCAGCAGCGTGGGACCGAACTACGAGCAGTACTTC.

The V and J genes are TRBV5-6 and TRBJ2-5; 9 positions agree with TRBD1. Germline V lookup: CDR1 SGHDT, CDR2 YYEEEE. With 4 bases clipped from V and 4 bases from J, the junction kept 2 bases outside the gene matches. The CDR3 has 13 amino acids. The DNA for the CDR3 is TGTGCCAGCAGCCAGGACAGGGGAGAGACCCAGTACTTC. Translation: CASSQDRGETQYF.

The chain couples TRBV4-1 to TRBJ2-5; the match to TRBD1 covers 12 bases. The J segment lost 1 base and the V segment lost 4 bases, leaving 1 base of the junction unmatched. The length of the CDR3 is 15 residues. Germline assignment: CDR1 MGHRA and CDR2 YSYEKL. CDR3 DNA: TGCGCCAGCAGCCGGGACAGGGGGCTCCAAGAGACCCAGTACTTC. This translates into CASSRDRGLQETQYF.

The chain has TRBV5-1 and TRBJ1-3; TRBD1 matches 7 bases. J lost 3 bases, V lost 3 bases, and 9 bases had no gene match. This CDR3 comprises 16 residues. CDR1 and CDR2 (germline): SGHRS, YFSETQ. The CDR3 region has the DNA TGCGCCAGCAGCTCTACTCAGGGGGGAGGTGGAAACACCATATATTTT. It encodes CASSSTQGGGGNTIYF.

The CDR3 coding sequence is TGCGCCAGCAGCCAAGAGGGCGGACTAGAGACCCAGTACTTC. Protein sequence: CASSQEGGLETQYF. The chain joins TRBV4-3 to TRBJ2-5; D might be TRBD2 (5 bases). Germline CDR1 reads LGHNA; CDR2 reads YSLEER. CDR3 length: 14 amino acids. With 0 bases removed from V and 4 bases from J, the gap between germline ends came to 9 bases.

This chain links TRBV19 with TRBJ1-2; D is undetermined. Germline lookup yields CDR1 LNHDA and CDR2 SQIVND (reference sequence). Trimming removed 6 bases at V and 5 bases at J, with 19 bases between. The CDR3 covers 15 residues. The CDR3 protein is CASSLVYTWKYGYTF. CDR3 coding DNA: TGTGCCAGTAGCTTGGTTTACACCTGGAAATATGGCTACACCTTC.

The chain's CDR3 is CASRTSGTYEQYF. CDR3 sequence (DNA): TGTGCCAGTAGGACTAGCGGGACGTACGAGCAGTACTTC. The chain couples TRBV6-5 to TRBJ2-7, with 12 positions matching TRBD2. From germline, CDR1 is MNHEY and CDR2 SVGAGI. This CDR3 has 13 amino acids. Trimming cost V 9 bases and J 4 bases; bases outside gene matches: 4.

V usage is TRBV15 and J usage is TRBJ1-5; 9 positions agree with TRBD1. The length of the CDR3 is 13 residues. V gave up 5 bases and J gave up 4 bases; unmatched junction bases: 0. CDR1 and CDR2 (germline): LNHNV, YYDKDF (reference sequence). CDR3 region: CATSGQGNQPQHF. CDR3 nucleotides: TGTGCCACCAGCGGACAGGGGAATCAGCCCCAGCATTTT.

The CDR3 region is CASSVVAHTEAFF. The CDR3 DNA reads as TGTGCCAGCAGCGTAGTGGCCCACACTGAAGCTTTCTTT. V gene TRBV9 combines with J gene TRBJ1-1; unclear D gene. The CDR3 sequence is 13 residues long. V was shortened by 0 bases and J by 3 bases, with 6 bases between the two germline ends. The germline V gene has CDR1 SGDLS and CDR2 YYNGEE.

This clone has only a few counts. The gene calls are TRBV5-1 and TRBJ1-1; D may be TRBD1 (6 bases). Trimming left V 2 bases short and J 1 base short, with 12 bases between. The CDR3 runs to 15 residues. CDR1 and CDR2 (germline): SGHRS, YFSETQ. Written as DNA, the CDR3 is TGCGCCAGCAGCTTCAAAAAGGGGGAGAACACTGAAGCTTTCTTT. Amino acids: CASSFKKGENTEAFF.

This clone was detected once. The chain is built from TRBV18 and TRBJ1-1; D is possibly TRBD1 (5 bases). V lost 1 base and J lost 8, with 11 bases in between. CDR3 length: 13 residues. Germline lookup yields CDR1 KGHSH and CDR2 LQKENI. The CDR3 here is CASSPHPRVEAFF. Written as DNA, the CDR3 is TGTGCCAGCTCACCACACCCCAGGGTAGAAGCTTTCTTT.

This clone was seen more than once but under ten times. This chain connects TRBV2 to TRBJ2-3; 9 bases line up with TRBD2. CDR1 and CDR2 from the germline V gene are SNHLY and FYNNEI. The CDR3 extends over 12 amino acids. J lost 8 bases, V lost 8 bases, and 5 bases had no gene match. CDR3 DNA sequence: TGTGCCAGCTGTAGCGGGAGCTTTACGCAGTATTTT. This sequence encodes CASCSGSFTQYF.

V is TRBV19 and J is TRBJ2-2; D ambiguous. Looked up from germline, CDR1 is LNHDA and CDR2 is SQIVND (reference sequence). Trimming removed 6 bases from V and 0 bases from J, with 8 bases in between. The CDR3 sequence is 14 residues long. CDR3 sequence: CASRKGANTGELFF. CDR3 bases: TGTGCCAGTAGGAAAGGAGCGAACACCGGGGAGCTGTTTTTT.

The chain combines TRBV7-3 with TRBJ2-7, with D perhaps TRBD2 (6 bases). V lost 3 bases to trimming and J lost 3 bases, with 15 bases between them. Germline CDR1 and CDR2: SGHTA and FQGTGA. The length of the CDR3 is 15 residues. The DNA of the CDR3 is TGTGCCAGCAGCTTCCGTGGAGGGTTAGACTACGAGCAGTACTTC. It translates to CASSFRGGLDYEQYF.

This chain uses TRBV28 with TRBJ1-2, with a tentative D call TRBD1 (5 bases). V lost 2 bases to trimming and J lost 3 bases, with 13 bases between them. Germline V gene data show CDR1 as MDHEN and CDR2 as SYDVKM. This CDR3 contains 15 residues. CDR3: CASSLGRGRDYGYTF. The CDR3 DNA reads TGTGCCAGCAGTTTAGGCCGCGGCAGGGACTATGGCTACACCTTC.

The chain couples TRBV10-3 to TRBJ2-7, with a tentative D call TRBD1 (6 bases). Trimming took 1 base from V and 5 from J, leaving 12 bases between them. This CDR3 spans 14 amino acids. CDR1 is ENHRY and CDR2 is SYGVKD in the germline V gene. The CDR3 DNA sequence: TGTGCCATCAGTGAGTTCCAGGGGTTCGACGAGCAGTACTTC. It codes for CAISEFQGFDEQYF.

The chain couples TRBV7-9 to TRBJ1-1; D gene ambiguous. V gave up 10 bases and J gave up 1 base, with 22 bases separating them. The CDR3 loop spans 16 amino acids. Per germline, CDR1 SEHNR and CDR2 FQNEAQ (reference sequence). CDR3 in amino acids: CATKLIFLAGNTEAFF. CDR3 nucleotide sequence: TGTGCCACCAAGCTAATTTTTTTAGCCGGGAACACTGAAGCTTTCTTT.

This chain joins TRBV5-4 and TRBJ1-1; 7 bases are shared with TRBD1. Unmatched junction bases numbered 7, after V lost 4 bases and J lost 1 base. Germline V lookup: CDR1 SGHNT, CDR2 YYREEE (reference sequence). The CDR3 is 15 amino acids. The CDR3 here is CASSQRDRSNTEAFF. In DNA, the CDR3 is TGTGCCAGCAGCCAGAGGGACAGATCGAACACTGAAGCTTTCTTT.

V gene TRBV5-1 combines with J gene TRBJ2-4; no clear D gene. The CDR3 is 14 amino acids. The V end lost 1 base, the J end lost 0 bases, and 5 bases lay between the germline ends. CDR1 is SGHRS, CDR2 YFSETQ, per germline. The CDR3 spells CASSLTLAKNIQYF. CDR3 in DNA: TGCGCCAGCAGCTTGACATTAGCCAAAAACATTCAGTACTTC.

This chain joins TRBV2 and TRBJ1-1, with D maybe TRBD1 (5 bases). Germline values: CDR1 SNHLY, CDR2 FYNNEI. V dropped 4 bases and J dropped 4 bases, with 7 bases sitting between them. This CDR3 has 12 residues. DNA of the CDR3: TGTGCCAGCAGTGCGCAGGGCACTGAAGCTTTCTTT. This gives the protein CASSAQGTEAFF.

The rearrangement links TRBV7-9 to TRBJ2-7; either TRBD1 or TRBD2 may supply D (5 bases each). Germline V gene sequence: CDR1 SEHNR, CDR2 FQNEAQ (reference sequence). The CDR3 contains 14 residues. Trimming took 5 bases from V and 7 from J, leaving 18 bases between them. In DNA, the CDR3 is TGTGCCAGCAGCGGGGCGGGTGACTTGAGGGAGCAGTACTTC. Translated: CASSGAGDLREQYF.

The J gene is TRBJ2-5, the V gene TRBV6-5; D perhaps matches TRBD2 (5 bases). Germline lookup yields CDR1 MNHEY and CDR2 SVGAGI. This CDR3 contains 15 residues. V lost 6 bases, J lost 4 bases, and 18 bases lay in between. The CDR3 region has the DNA TGTGCCAGCAGCTTCGGGGTCCTCTCGAGAGAGACCCAGTACTTC. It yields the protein CASSFGVLSRETQYF.

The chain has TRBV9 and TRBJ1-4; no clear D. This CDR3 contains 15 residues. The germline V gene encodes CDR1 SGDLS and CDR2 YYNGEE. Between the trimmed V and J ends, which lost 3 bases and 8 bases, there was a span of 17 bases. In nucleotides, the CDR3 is TGTGCCAGCAGCGGAGCCGGATCCAAGGCGGAAAAACTGTTTTTT. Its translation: CASSGAGSKAEKLFF.

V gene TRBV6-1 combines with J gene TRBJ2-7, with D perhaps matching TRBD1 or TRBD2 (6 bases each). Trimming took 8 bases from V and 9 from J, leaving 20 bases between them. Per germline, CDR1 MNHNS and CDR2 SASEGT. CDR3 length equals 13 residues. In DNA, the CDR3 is TGTGCCAGCGGGCCGGGGGCCAACCAGGGGCAGTACTTC. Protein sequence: CASGPGANQGQYF.

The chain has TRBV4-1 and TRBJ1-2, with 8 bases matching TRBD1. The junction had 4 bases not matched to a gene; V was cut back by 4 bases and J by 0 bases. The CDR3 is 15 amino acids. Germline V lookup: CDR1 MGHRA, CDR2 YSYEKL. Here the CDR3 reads CASSLQGESNYGYTF. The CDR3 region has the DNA TGCGCCAGCAGCCTACAGGGGGAGTCTAACTATGGCTACACCTTC.

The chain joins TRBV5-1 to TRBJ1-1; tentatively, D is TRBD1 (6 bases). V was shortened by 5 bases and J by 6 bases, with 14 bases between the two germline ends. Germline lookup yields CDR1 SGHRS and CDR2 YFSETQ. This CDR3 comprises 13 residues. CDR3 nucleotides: TGCGCCAGCAGTGGGGGCGGCAGGGCTGAAGCTTTCTTT. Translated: CASSGGGRAEAFF.

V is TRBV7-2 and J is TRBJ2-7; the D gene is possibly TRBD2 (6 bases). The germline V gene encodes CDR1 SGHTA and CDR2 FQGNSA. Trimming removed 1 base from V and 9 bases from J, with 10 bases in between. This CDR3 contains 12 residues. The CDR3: CASSLEVGGQYF. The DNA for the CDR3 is TGTGCCAGCAGCTTAGAGGTGGGGGGGCAGTACTTC.

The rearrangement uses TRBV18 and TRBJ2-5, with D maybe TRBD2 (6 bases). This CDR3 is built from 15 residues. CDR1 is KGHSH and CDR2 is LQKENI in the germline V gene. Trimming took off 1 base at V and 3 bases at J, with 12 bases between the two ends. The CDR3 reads CASSPLGRTEETQYF. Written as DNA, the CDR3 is TGTGCCAGCTCACCACTGGGGAGGACCGAAGAGACCCAGTACTTC. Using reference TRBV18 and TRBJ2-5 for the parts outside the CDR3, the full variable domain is NAGVMQNPRHLVRRRGQEARLRCSPMKGHSHVYWYRQLPEEGLKFMVYLQKENIIDESGMPKERFSAEFPKEGPSILRIQQVVRGDSAAYFCASSPLGRTEETQYFGPGTRLLVL.